This TCR beta chain appears in the sequencing data of a study of blood T cell repertoires in COVID-19. Whole-study context: T cells, B-cell-depleted T cells, or PBMCs provided the cDNA or gDNA that served as material.

Germline V CDR1 and CDR2: LNHDA, SQIVND (reference sequence). This CDR3 has 16 amino acids. Germline trimming cut 9 bases from V and 0 bases from J; bases unmatched to any gene: 9. Sequencing used immunoSEQ multiplex PCR; TCRdb keeps in-frame clones, though not all of them. Of some 230,000 clones in the sample, 70% to 85% were seen once. The sequence came from a man aged 35 to 55 who had recovered from COVID-19. The chain combines TRBV19 with TRBJ1-1; 11 bases fit TRBD1. The specimen sequenced was PBMCs or T cells enriched from blood (not recorded which). CDR3 region: CASMDRGRLMNTEAFF. The CDR3 DNA is TGTGCCAGCATGGACAGGGGGCGCCTTATGAACACTGAAGCTTTCTTT.